This is a list of T cell receptor beta chains from one sample in a study of T cell responses to AZD1222 COVID-19 vaccine. Using immunoSEQ multiplex PCR, the repertoire was profiled, and TCRdb retains in-frame clones only, with some absent. The table includes fewer than 180,000 clones, more than 90% detected once. Here the sequenced sample was peripheral blood, taken 28 days after the second AZD1222 dose. Receptors were obtained from an adult who received the AZD1222 COVID-19 vaccine. Each CDR3 is given with its conserved first and last residue. D genes are given only for firm matches. Size values are once, few and many counts, or a class for expanded clones, and some rows have none.

V: TRBV7-2
size: NA
J: TRBJ1-2
D: NA
CDR3: CASSLGSPEGYTF
DNA: TGTGCCAGCAGCTTAGGCTCACCGGAGGGCTACACCTTC

V: TRBV9
size: NA
J: TRBJ2-1
D: NA
CDR3: CASSGLGRAYNEQFF
DNA: TGTGCCAGCAGCGGGTTGGGGCGGGCCTACAATGAGCAGTTCTTC

V: TRBV2
size: NA
J: TRBJ2-7
D: TRBD2
CDR3: CASARLAGGSSYEQYF
DNA: TGTGCCAGCGCGAGACTAGCGGGAGGAAGCTCCTACGAGCAGTACTTC

V: TRBV28
size: NA
J: TRBJ1-1
D: NA
CDR3: CASSTWGGTEAFF
DNA: TGTGCCAGCAGTACGTGGGGGGGCACTGAAGCTTTCTTT

V: TRBV19
size: once
J: TRBJ1-1
D: NA
CDR3: CASSIDIQAVGTEAFF
DNA: TGTGCCAGTAGTATAGATATTCAGGCGGTCGGCACTGAAGCTTTCTTT

V: TRBV7-3
size: NA
J: TRBJ1-2
D: TRBD1
CDR3: CASSPGGRAGGYTF
DNA: TGTGCCAGCAGCCCAGGGGGCAGGGCGGGTGGCTACACCTTC

V: TRBV19
size: few
J: TRBJ1-6
D: TRBD1
CDR3: CASSKTGITYNSPLHF
DNA: TGTGCCAGTAGCAAGACAGGGATCACCTATAATTCACCCCTCCACTTT

V: TRBV11-2
size: NA
J: TRBJ2-7
D: TRBD1
CDR3: CASSMDRDGEQYF
DNA: TGTGCCAGCAGCATGGACAGGGATGGCGAGCAGTACTTC

V: TRBV13
size: NA
J: TRBJ2-3
D: NA
CDR3: CASSLRGLSTDTQYF
DNA: TGTGCCAGCAGCTTACGGGGACTCTCCACAGATACGCAGTATTTT

V: TRBV27
size: NA
J: TRBJ2-3
D: TRBD2
CDR3: CASRFTGGTDTQYF
DNA: TGTGCCAGCAGATTCACGGGGGGGACAGATACGCAGTATTTT

V: TRBV18
size: NA
J: TRBJ1-2
D: NA
CDR3: CASSREATNYGYTF
DNA: TGTGCCAGCTCAAGGGAGGCGACTAACTATGGCTACACCTTC

V: TRBV21-1
size: once
J: TRBJ2-7
D: NA
CDR3: CASSEGPGDAYEQYF
DNA: TGTGCCAGCAGCGAAGGGCCGGGGGACGCCTACGAGCAGTACTTC

V: TRBV4-3
size: NA
J: TRBJ2-1
D: TRBD2
CDR3: CASSRDGQRGYNEQFF
DNA: TGCGCCAGCAGCCGTGATGGCCAGCGGGGATACAATGAGCAGTTCTTC

V: TRBV19
size: once
J: TRBJ2-7
D: TRBD2
CDR3: CASSRLAGGITYEQYF
DNA: TGTGCCAGTAGTAGACTAGCGGGAGGGATTACCTACGAGCAGTACTTC

V: TRBV11-3
size: NA
J: TRBJ1-3
D: NA
CDR3: CASSLGLGYPSSGNTIYF
DNA: TGTGCCAGCAGCTTAGGACTGGGCTACCCGTCCTCTGGAAACACCATATATTTT

V: TRBV7-9
size: NA
J: TRBJ1-2
D: NA
CDR3: CASSFPGRGQSLYYGYTF
DNA: TGTGCCAGCAGCTTTCCAGGTCGTGGACAGTCGCTCTACTATGGCTACACCTTC

V: TRBV27
size: NA
J: TRBJ1-5
D: NA
CDR3: CASSPWITEPQHF
DNA: TGTGCCAGCAGTCCATGGATTACGGAGCCCCAGCATTTT

V: TRBV7-7
size: NA
J: TRBJ2-1
D: NA
CDR3: CASSFGQGGHNEQFF
DNA: TGTGCCAGCAGCTTCGGGCAAGGGGGGCACAATGAGCAGTTCTTC

V: TRBV11-2
size: NA
J: TRBJ2-7
D: TRBD1
CDR3: CASSKTGGRSYEQYF
DNA: TGTGCCAGCAGCAAGACAGGGGGTCGAAGCTACGAGCAGTACTTC

V: TRBV19
size: NA
J: TRBJ2-1
D: NA
CDR3: CASSIVTGSYNEQFF
DNA: TGTGCCAGTAGTATAGTAACGGGAAGCTACAATGAGCAGTTCTTC

V: TRBV6-1
size: NA
J: TRBJ1-5
D: NA
CDR3: CASSEAPGRIGLYQPQHF
DNA: TGTGCCAGCAGTGAAGCTCCAGGGAGGATTGGTTTGTATCAGCCCCAGCATTTT

V: TRBV4-1
size: NA
J: TRBJ2-7
D: TRBD2
CDR3: CASSQETGTSVEQYF
DNA: TGCGCCAGCAGCCAAGAGACCGGGACTAGCGTCGAGCAGTACTTC

V: TRBV30
size: NA
J: TRBJ2-1
D: TRBD2
CDR3: CAGRRSGSYNEQFF
DNA: TGTGCCGGTAGGAGGAGCGGGAGTTACAATGAGCAGTTCTTC

V: TRBV5-1
size: NA
J: TRBJ2-3
D: TRBD2
CDR3: CASSSGLAASTDTQYF
DNA: TGCGCCAGCAGCTCGGGACTAGCGGCAAGCACAGATACGCAGTATTTT

V: TRBV5-1
size: NA
J: TRBJ1-1
D: NA
CDR3: CASSLDTMNTEAFF
DNA: TGCGCCAGCAGCTTGGACACGATGAACACTGAAGCTTTCTTT

V: TRBV5-4
size: NA
J: TRBJ2-5
D: NA
CDR3: CASSYGTETQYF
DNA: TGTGCCAGCAGCTACGGAACGGAGACCCAGTACTTC

V: TRBV2
size: once
J: TRBJ2-1
D: TRBD2
CDR3: CASSVGLAGPPSSYNEQFF
DNA: TGTGCCAGCAGTGTCGGGCTAGCGGGACCCCCGAGCTCCTACAATGAGCAGTTCTTC

V: TRBV7-9
size: once
J: TRBJ2-7
D: NA
CDR3: CASRAGVADEQYF
DNA: TGTGCCAGCAGGGCCGGGGTAGCCGACGAGCAGTACTTC